This T cell receptor (beta chain) emerged from a study of long-term antiretroviral therapy in people with HIV. This CDR3 comprises 16 residues. In germline, CDR1 is PRHDT, CDR2 FYEKMQ (reference sequence). V was shortened by 4 bases and J by 0 bases, with 15 bases between the two germline ends. In the United States, treatment was given to all participants with HIV. About 0.95-10 million cryopreserved PBMC were held in samples before DNA extraction. Run at survey level, the immunoSEQ assay was version v3.0. Generated by immunoSEQ multiplex PCR, the TCRdb table keeps only in-frame clones and is missing some. The table records under 20,000 clones, 80% to 90% of them present only once. Note on this clone: Its cognate antigen is unknown.

The study, taken as a whole, reports: Diversity rose after ART but stayed below transplant donor controls.

The chain employs TRBV13 and TRBJ1-1; maybe TRBD1 (6 bases). The sequence derives from a man in his forties or fifties with HIV. The material sequenced was unsorted PBMCs, taken 4.2 years after starting antiretroviral therapy. CDR3 sequence reads: CASSWGAGKVNTEAFF. CDR3 nucleotides: TGTGCCAGCAGCTGGGGGGCAGGGAAGGTGAACACTGAAGCTTTCTTT.